Below, 12 T cell receptor beta chains from the same sample are listed, as sequenced in a study of blood T cell repertoires in COVID-19. The method was immunoSEQ multiplex PCR; TCRdb's version includes in-frame clones alone and lacks a portion of them. The data hold tens of thousands of clones, with around four fifths observed a single time. Material: peripheral blood. These receptors came from a man aged 70 or older with acute or convalescent COVID-19.

This rearrangement joins TRBV9 to TRBJ1-2; the D gene is possibly TRBD1 (5 bases). The CDR3 extends over 14 amino acids. Trimming shortened V by 0 bases and J by 4 bases, and 10 bases separated the two germline ends. Germline V gene sequence: CDR1 SGDLS, CDR2 YYNGEE. The CDR3 region is CASSVAAQGYGYTF. The DNA of the CDR3 is TGTGCCAGCAGCGTAGCCGCGCAGGGCTATGGCTACACCTTC.

The rearrangement links TRBV6-6 to TRBJ2-2, with 8 bases matching TRBD1. This CDR3 comprises 14 residues. The germline V gene has CDR1 MNHNY and CDR2 SVGAGI (reference sequence). Trimming at V came to 6 bases and at J to 4 bases, leaving 4 bases not matched to a gene. In DNA, the CDR3 is TGTGCCAGCAGCGGGACAGGCCCCACCGGGGAGCTGTTTTTT. Encoded protein: CASSGTGPTGELFF.

This chain connects TRBV30 to TRBJ2-7; 8 positions match TRBD1. Unmatched junction bases numbered 5, after V lost 5 bases and J lost 2 bases. Germline assignment: CDR1 GTSNPN and CDR2 SVGIG (reference sequence). CDR3 length equals 13 residues. The CDR3 DNA sequence: TGTGCCTGGGGAACAGGGGGGCCCTACGAGCAGTACTTC. It translates to CAWGTGGPYEQYF. The variable domain in full, completed from reference TRBV30 and TRBJ2-7, reads SQTIHQWPATLVQPVGSPLSLECTVEGTSNPNLYWYRQAAGRGLQLLFYSVGIGQISSEVPQNLSASRPQDRQFILSSKKLLLSDSGFYLCAWGTGGPYEQYFGPGTRLTVT.

The chain combines TRBV27 with TRBJ2-2; a possible D gene is TRBD2 (6 bases). Per the germline V gene, CDR1 is MNHEY and CDR2 is SMNVEV (reference sequence). The CDR3 has 14 amino acids. The germline V and J ends were trimmed by 5 bases and 11 bases, with 18 bases remaining between them. CDR3 bases: TGTGCCAGCAGTCCCCCGGGACTCCCGGTAGAGCTGTTTTTT. Its protein product is CASSPPGLPVELFF.

Worth noting for this clone: An end of the junction differs from the germline gene, which may be a read error. The chain combines TRBV7-7 with TRBJ2-1; 8 bases fit TRBD2. Germline V CDR1 and CDR2: SSHAT, FNYEAQ (reference sequence). This CDR3 has 16 residues. In DNA form, the CDR3 reads TGTGCTAGCAGCTTATCCAGCGCGGGAGGCCGTAATGAGCAGTTCTTC. Its protein is CASSLSSAGGRNEQFF.

The J gene is TRBJ2-3, the V gene TRBV5-4; the D gene is possibly TRBD2 (5 bases). Germline CDR1 is SGHNT and CDR2 is YYREEE (reference sequence). The CDR3 has 13 amino acids. Trimming left V 0 bases short and J 8 bases short, with 10 bases between. The CDR3 reads CASSLAGMGTQYF. CDR3 in DNA: TGTGCCAGCAGCTTGGCCGGGATGGGTACGCAGTATTTT.

The chain links TRBV20-1 to TRBJ1-5, with D uncertain. Germline V gives CDR1 DFQATT, CDR2 SNEGSKA (reference sequence). The CDR3 covers 13 residues. CDR3 in amino acids: CSTSKGGNQPQHF. CDR3 nucleotides: TGCAGCACTAGTAAGGGAGGCAATCAGCCCCAGCATTTT.

J is TRBJ2-2 and V is TRBV23-1, with TRBD2 matching 8 bases. TRBV23-1 is labeled an ORF, and its function is uncertain. This CDR3 contains 17 residues. The junction had 12 bases not matched to a gene; V was cut back by 4 bases and J by 5 bases. In DNA, the CDR3 is TGCGCCAGCAGTCCAGCAAGCGGGAGCACACGGACCGGGGAGCTGTTTTTT. Translating gives CASSPASGSTRTGELFF.

The chain is built from TRBV18 and TRBJ1-1; D gene uncertain. V dropped 3 bases and J dropped 1 base, with 15 bases sitting between them. CDR3 length: 16 residues. CDR1 is KGHSH, CDR2 LQKENI, per germline. CDR3 nucleotide sequence: TGTGCCAGCTCACCGACGGGGTCAAGGCCGAACACTGAAGCTTTCTTT. Its protein is CASSPTGSRPNTEAFF.

The J gene is TRBJ1-1, the V gene TRBV7-3, with TRBD1 matching over 7 bases. Looked up from germline, CDR1 is SGHTA and CDR2 is FQGTGA. The CDR3 consists of 14 residues. Trimming took 6 bases from V and 0 from J; bases not matched to a gene: 4. The CDR3 is CASRLGGMNTEAFF. CDR3 nucleotide sequence: TGTGCCAGCAGATTAGGGGGCATGAACACTGAAGCTTTCTTT.

The gene calls are TRBV3-1 (or the pseudogene TRBV3-2) and TRBJ2-3; the D gene is possibly TRBD1 (6 bases). V gave up 2 bases and J gave up 1 base, with 10 bases separating them. Germline CDR1 LGHDT, CDR2 YNNKEL (reference sequence). There are 15 residues in the CDR3. DNA of the CDR3: TGTGCCAGCAGCCAAACAGGGCAGGGCACAGATACGCAGTATTTT. It translates to CASSQTGQGTDTQYF.

The chain has TRBV7-2 and TRBJ2-3, with TRBD2 identical over 9 bases. V lost 1 base and J lost 2; bases outside the gene matches: 7. This CDR3 spans 17 amino acids. The V gene's germline CDR1 is SGHTA and CDR2 FQGNSA. CDR3 sequence reads: CASSLVGGGAVTDTQYF. Here the CDR3 DNA reads TGTGCCAGCAGCTTAGTCGGCGGGGGGGCCGTCACAGATACGCAGTATTTT.